This TCR beta chain appears in the sequencing data of a study of metastatic and nonmetastatic thyroid tumors. Notes on the study in general: Malignant thyroid tumors reportedly had TCR beta diversity that was significantly higher than in benign nodules, in blood and tumor.

This clone was recorded at least ten times. Its target is unknown. TCRdb reprocessed the PCR reads via MiXCR. The sample carries about 93,000 clones, approximately 9% recorded once. The entire patient cohort was treatment-naive prior to thyroid surgery. V lost 5 bases, J lost 0 bases, and 10 bases lay in between. This CDR3 is built from 14 residues. From germline, CDR1 is MNHNS and CDR2 SASEGT. The V and J genes are TRBV6-1 and TRBJ1-2; D not certain. The sample taken for sequencing was blood. The clonotype originates from a female donor with papillary thyroid cancer or a benign thyroid nodule (not recorded which). Some clones in this sample may be carry-over from other donors' samples. CDR3 in DNA: TGTGCCAGCAGTCAAAACATAGCTAACTATGGCTACACCTTC. Protein product: CASSQNIANYGYTF.